Below, 25 T cell receptor beta chains from the same sample are listed, as sequenced in a study of cytomegalovirus exposure and HLA in healthy donors (dated by TCRdb to about 2017). Libraries were constructed by the immunoSEQ multiplex PCR assay. For the multiplex PCR, a mixture combining 60 forward primers for TCR Vbeta segments and 13 reverse primers for TCR Jbeta segments was used. TCRdb took this table from immuneACCESS and kept in-frame rearrangements with V and J called. Such tables lack part of the clones; where checked against another copy, unresolved V genes explain under half of the gap, and the rest is unexplained. The sample has about 82,000 clones on record. The ten largest account for around 1.1% of the sample. The specimen was PBMCs. These TCRs come from a woman aged 25 to 39 in good health and CMV-seronegative.

The V gene is TRBV18, the J gene TRBJ1-1; the D gene is possibly TRBD1 (6 bases). CDR3 length: 13 amino acids. The germline V gene encodes CDR1 KGHSH and CDR2 LQKENI. Deletions cut 3 bases from V and 4 bases from J, with 9 bases between. The CDR3 spells CASSPQGFTEAFF. CDR3 nucleotides: TGTGCCAGCTCACCTCAGGGGTTCACTGAAGCTTTCTTT.

The rearrangement uses TRBV13 and TRBJ1-5; 7 positions match TRBD1. The trim removed 2 bases at V and 10 bases at J, leaving 20 bases unmatched. Germline V CDR1 and CDR2: PRHDT, FYEKMQ (reference sequence). This CDR3 is built from 18 residues. The CDR3 here is CASSLKPRGEYLVRPQHF. The CDR3, as DNA: TGTGCCAGCAGCTTAAAGCCCAGGGGGGAATATTTGGTTCGCCCCCAGCATTTT.

The chain recombines TRBV7-2 with TRBJ2-3; TRBD2 matches 12 bases. The CDR3 contains 16 residues. V shed 5 bases and J 3 bases; nucleotides not matched to a gene: 6. Germline values: CDR1 SGHTA, CDR2 FQGNSA. Here the CDR3 DNA reads TGTGCCAGCAGCCCCTCTAGCGGGGGGGCAACAGATACGCAGTATTTT. Residues: CASSPSSGGATDTQYF.

The chain combines TRBV29-1 with TRBJ2-3; perhaps TRBD1 as D (5 bases). Trimming pared 0 bases from V and 1 base from J, leaving 11 bases between. The germline V gene has CDR1 SQVTM and CDR2 ANQGSEA. The CDR3 has 15 residues. CDR3 sequence reads: CSVEDSGRGTDTQYF. The CDR3 DNA sequence: TGCAGCGTTGAAGATTCGGGCAGGGGCACAGATACGCAGTATTTT.

In DNA, the CDR3 is TGCGCCAGCAGCTTTTCAGGCGGGGAATCCTATGGCTACACCTTC. Its translation: CASSFSGGESYGYTF. The genes are TRBV5-1 and TRBJ1-2; no definite D call. The germline CDR1 and CDR2 sequences are SGHRS and YFSETQ. V was cut by 2 bases and J by 4 bases, with 15 bases left in between. There are 15 residues in the CDR3.

The chain links TRBV7-9 to TRBJ1-1; 7 bases line up with TRBD1. This CDR3 region has 14 residues. Trimming at V came to 1 base and at J to 4 bases, leaving 3 bases not matched to a gene. Germline lookup yields CDR1 SEHNR and CDR2 FQNEAQ (reference sequence). The DNA of the CDR3 is TGTGCCAGCAGCTTAGAAGCAGGGGGCACTGAAGCTTTCTTT. Encoded protein: CASSLEAGGTEAFF.

The chain joins TRBV5-1 to TRBJ1-1; D gene uncertain. The ends were cut back, 0 bases at V and 0 bases at J, with 9 bases in the middle. This CDR3 region has 15 residues. CDR1 is SGHRS, CDR2 YFSETQ, per germline. For the CDR3, the DNA is TGCGCCAGCAGCTTGGATTCACTATTGAACACTGAAGCTTTCTTT. As protein: CASSLDSLLNTEAFF.

In DNA, the CDR3 is TGTGCCAGTAGAGGGGGAGGCAATCAGCCCCAGCATTTT. This codes for CASRGGGNQPQHF. The chain joins TRBV19 to TRBJ1-5; TRBD1 is a possible D gene (6 bases). V was clipped by 6 bases and J by 2 bases, with 8 bases between them. Per germline, CDR1 LNHDA and CDR2 SQIVND (reference sequence). The CDR3 is 13 amino acids.

The genes are TRBV2 and TRBJ1-2, with D tentatively TRBD1 (6 bases). The V end lost 2 bases, the J end lost 2 bases, and 15 bases lay between the germline ends. CDR1 SNHLY and CDR2 FYNNEI come from the germline V gene. The CDR3 loop spans 16 amino acids. The CDR3 DNA sequence: TGTGCCAGCAGTGAACCGACCGGGACACCGAACTATGGCTACACCTTC. Translating it yields CASSEPTGTPNYGYTF.

The V call is TRBV18, the J call TRBJ2-7, with 8 bases that match TRBD1. Germline V gives CDR1 KGHSH, CDR2 LQKENI. The V gene end was trimmed by 2 bases and the J gene end by 5 bases; junction bases not matched to a gene: 14. This CDR3 has 17 amino acids. In nucleotides, the CDR3 is TGTGCCAGCTCACCAGGGAATGGACAGGGCAGTGCTAACGAGCAGTACTTC. Protein: CASSPGNGQGSANEQYF.

The chain joins TRBV27 to TRBJ2-7; 7 positions agree with TRBD1. In germline, CDR1 is MNHEY, CDR2 SMNVEV (reference sequence). This CDR3 is 14 amino acids long. With 5 bases clipped from V and 3 bases from J, the junction kept 7 bases outside the gene matches. CDR3 in DNA: TGTGCCAGCAGTCAAGGGGACAGCCTCTACGAGCAGTACTTC. This encodes CASSQGDSLYEQYF.

This rearrangement joins TRBV7-2 to TRBJ1-5; no reliable D call. The CDR3 loop spans 14 amino acids. Germline CDR1 reads SGHTA; CDR2 reads FQGNSA. The V end lost 5 bases, the J end lost 0 bases, and 8 bases lay between the germline ends. The CDR3 coding sequence is TGTGCCAGCAGCCCACAACATAGCAATCAGCCCCAGCATTTT. This translates into CASSPQHSNQPQHF.

The chain is built from TRBV6-1 and TRBJ2-7, with TRBD1 matching 11 bases. Germline-derived CDR1 and CDR2 are MNHNS and SASEGT. Trimming cost V 5 bases and J 4 bases; bases outside gene matches: 7. The CDR3 has 15 residues. CDR3 bases: TGTGCCAGCAGTCCTCGGACAGGGGGCATGTACGAGCAGTACTTC. The encoded protein is CASSPRTGGMYEQYF.

This chain links TRBV30 with TRBJ2-2; maybe TRBD1 (5 bases). This CDR3 has 13 amino acids. Trimming took 4 bases from V and 2 from J, leaving 8 bases between them. Germline CDR1 is GTSNPN and CDR2 is SVGIG (reference sequence). The DNA of the CDR3 is TGTGCCTGGACAGGGTTCAACACCGGGGAGCTGTTTTTT. Amino acids: CAWTGFNTGELFF.

Details on this clone: At one end the junction does not follow the germline gene, possibly because of a read error. The CDR3 nucleotides read TGTGCCAGCTCACCACCAGACGGGTACACCGGGGAGCCGTTTTTT. It translates to CASSPPDGYTGEPFF. The chain uses TRBV18 and TRBJ2-2; TRBD2 is a possible D gene (5 bases). Per the germline V gene, CDR1 is KGHSH and CDR2 is LQKENI. The CDR3 has 15 amino acids.

The chain recombines TRBV12-5 with TRBJ1-1; D remains unclear. The V end lost 4 bases, the J end lost 2 bases, and 8 bases lay between the germline ends. The CDR3 loop spans 13 amino acids. Germline V CDR1 and CDR2: LGHNT, FRNRAP. In DNA, the CDR3 is TGTGCTAGTGGTTATAGTAGTAACACTGAAGCTTTCTTT. Translation: CASGYSSNTEAFF.

The V gene is TRBV7-9, the J gene TRBJ2-1; the match to TRBD2 covers 16 bases. The CDR3 consists of 15 residues. CDR1 SEHNR and CDR2 FQNEAQ come from the germline V gene (reference sequence). V shed 4 bases, J shed 7 bases, and the junction held 1 base outside the gene matches. The CDR3, as DNA: TGTGCCAGCAGCTCGGGACTAGCGGGGGGGAATGAGCAGTTCTTC. It yields the protein CASSSGLAGGNEQFF.

J is TRBJ1-1 and V is TRBV2, with 7 bases matching TRBD1. V dropped 10 bases and J dropped 1; count of bases not matched to a gene: 18. CDR1 is SNHLY, CDR2 FYNNEI, per germline. The CDR3 runs 17 residues. The CDR3 protein is CATQSETGYRWNTEAFF. For the CDR3, the DNA is TGTGCCACCCAGTCCGAGACAGGGTATAGGTGGAACACTGAAGCTTTCTTT.

The gene calls are TRBV5-1 and TRBJ2-3; perhaps TRBD2 as D (6 bases). The V and J ends lost 6 bases and 4 bases respectively, with 15 bases between them. The CDR3 extends over 14 amino acids. Germline values: CDR1 SGHRS, CDR2 YFSETQ. Written as DNA, the CDR3 is TGCGCCAGCACCGTCGGGGGTATCGCAGATACGCAGTATTTT. This codes for CASTVGGIADTQYF. Full variable domain (outside the CDR3, taken from reference TRBV5-1 and TRBJ2-3): KAGVTQTPRYLIKTRGQQVTLSCSPISGHRSVSWYQQTPGQGLQFLFEYFSETQRNKGNFPGRFSGRQFSNSRSEMNVSTLELGDSALYLCASTVGGIADTQYFGPGTRLTVL.

The rearrangement joins TRBV5-6 to TRBJ1-3, with a possible D match to TRBD1 (5 bases). The germline V gene has CDR1 SGHDT and CDR2 YYEEEE. CDR3 length: 15 residues. V was pared by 0 bases and J by 4 bases, with 11 bases between. This CDR3 reads CASSLGGLDGNTIYF. The CDR3 DNA sequence: TGTGCCAGCAGCTTGGGGGGCCTAGACGGAAACACCATATATTTT.

CDR3 in DNA: TGTGCCAGCAGCTTAGGGCGATGGACAGGAGGGGTAGATACGCAGTATTTT. Amino acids: CASSLGRWTGGVDTQYF. V and J are TRBV11-2 and TRBJ2-3, with a tentative D call TRBD1 (7 bases). The CDR3 runs 17 residues. The V and J ends lost 1 base and 5 bases respectively, with 19 bases between them. Germline lookup yields CDR1 SGHAT and CDR2 FQNNGV.

The genes are TRBV27 and TRBJ1-6, with D unresolved. Trimming left V 6 bases short and J 5 bases short, with 5 bases between. Germline values: CDR1 MNHEY, CDR2 SMNVEV (reference sequence). The CDR3 is 12 amino acids. The CDR3 sequence: CASSRNNSPLHF. In DNA form, the CDR3 reads TGTGCCAGCAGCCGTAATAATTCACCCCTCCACTTT.

This chain uses TRBV19 with TRBJ1-1; unclear D gene. CDR1 and CDR2 from the germline V gene are LNHDA and SQIVND (reference sequence). V lost 6 bases to trimming and J lost 0 bases, with 8 bases between them. There are 13 residues in the CDR3. CDR3 region: CASSFSLNTEAFF. The CDR3 DNA reads TGTGCCAGTAGCTTCAGTTTGAACACTGAAGCTTTCTTT.

As to this clone: Mismatch with germline at one junction end may stem from a read error. The chain combines TRBV30 with TRBJ2-2; a weak D match, TRBD2 (6 bases). Germline V lookup: CDR1 GTSNPN, CDR2 SVGIG (reference sequence). The CDR3 has 15 residues. As DNA, the CDR3 is TGTGCCGGGAGCGCGGGACTGGCGAACACCGGGGAGCTGTTTTTT. Residues: CAGSAGLANTGELFF. The full variable domain, in which reference TRBV30 and TRBJ2-2 provide the parts outside the CDR3, is SQTIHQWPATLVQPVGSPLSLECTVEGTSNPNLYWYRQAAGRGLQLLFYSVGIGQISSEVPQNLSASRPQDRQFILSSKKLLLSDSGFYLCAGSAGLANTGELFFGEGSRLTVL.

The chain joins TRBV30 to TRBJ2-7; the match to TRBD1 covers 9 bases. With 2 bases clipped from V and 2 bases from J, the junction kept 4 bases outside the gene matches. The CDR3 is 14 residues long. Germline V CDR1 and CDR2: GTSNPN, SVGIG (reference sequence). CDR3 coding DNA: TGTGCCTGGAGTTCGGGACAGGGCGCCTACGAGCAGTACTTC. Translating it yields CAWSSGQGAYEQYF.